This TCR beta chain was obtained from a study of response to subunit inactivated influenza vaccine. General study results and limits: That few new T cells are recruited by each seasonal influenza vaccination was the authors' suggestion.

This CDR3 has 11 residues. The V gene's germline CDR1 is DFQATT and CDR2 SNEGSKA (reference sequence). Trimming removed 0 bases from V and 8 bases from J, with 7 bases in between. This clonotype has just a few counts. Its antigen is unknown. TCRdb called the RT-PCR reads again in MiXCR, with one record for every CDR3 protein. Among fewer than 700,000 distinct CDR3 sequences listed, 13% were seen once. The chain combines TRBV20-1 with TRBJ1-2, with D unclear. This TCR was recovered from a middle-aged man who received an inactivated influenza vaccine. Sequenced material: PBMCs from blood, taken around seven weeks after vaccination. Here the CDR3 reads CSARDSGGYTF. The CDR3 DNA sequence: TGCAGTGCTAGAGATTCCGGCGGCTACACCTTC.